The clone carrying this TCR beta chain was picked up a small number of times. Its antigen remains unknown. The source of the sample is a study of cytomegalovirus exposure and HLA in healthy donors. Study observations and caveats: A highly shared variant cluster was judged a likely technical artifact.

In the PCR, 60 Vbeta and 13 Jbeta primers were used. Here immunoSEQ multiplex PCR was the method, and the copy in TCRdb shows in-frame clones only, minus some. The sample has 100,000 to 130,000 clones, 77% seen once. Donors consisted of healthy bone marrow donors. V dropped 4 bases and J dropped 3; count of bases not matched to a gene: 4. From germline, CDR1 is SGHDN and CDR2 FVKESK. The CDR3 is made up of 14 amino acids. The source material was PBMCs. The TCR was taken from a male donor in good health and CMV-seronegative. V usage is TRBV14 and J usage is TRBJ1-2; 8 bases match TRBD1. The CDR3 DNA reads TGTGCCAGCAGCCGTGGACAGGGCGACTATGGCTACACCTTC. Translation: CASSRGQGDYGYTF.